The 28 T cell receptor beta chains below come from one sample, sequenced in a study of T-cell reconstitution after alpha-beta-depleted transplantation in children (dated by TCRdb to the mid-2010s). Library method: PCR. Sequencing was carried out with an Illumina HiSeq 2500. TCR library preparation used molecular barcoding, with unique molecular identifiers applied to normalize quantification of the TCRbeta repertoire. The public sequencing data were trimmed at Q25 with fastp and processed into clonotypes with MiXCR by TCRdb, which kept only in-frame beta chains. CDR3 protein sequences are deduplicated, and each keeps its most common genes and DNA. The sample has around 240,000 distinct CDR3 sequences on record, more than 7.5% of them singletons. About 5% of the sample lies in the top ten. The material sequenced was PBMCs from the stem cell graft donor, taken from the stem cell graft. The receptors were gathered from a human donor who donated a stem cell graft to a child with SCID.

As concerns this clonotype: This may arise from a read error, as a much more abundant clone is one base away. The CDR3, as DNA: TGTGGCTGGAAGGGACAGCCGAACACTGAAGCTTTCTTT. As protein: CGWKGQPNTEAFF. The V gene is TRBV30, the J gene TRBJ1-1, with TRBD1 matching 7 bases. The CDR3 extends over 13 amino acids. Germline V gene sequence: CDR1 GTSNPN, CDR2 SVGIG (reference sequence).

V is TRBV20-1 and J is TRBJ2-1, with no clear D. CDR1 DFQATT and CDR2 SNEGSKA come from the germline V gene (reference sequence). The CDR3 is 14 residues long. Between the trimmed V and J ends, which lost 5 bases and 6 bases, there was a span of 17 bases. CDR3 DNA sequence: TGCAGTGCTTCGAAAGACTCCCCGAGCAATGAGCAGTTCTTC. This translates into CSASKDSPSNEQFF.

This clonotype was detected ten times or more. The CDR3 DNA follows: TGTGCCAGCAGACATCCGCGAGGTGAGCAGTTCTTC. Protein product: CASRHPRGEQFF. J is TRBJ2-1 and V is TRBV7-8, with D hard to call. This CDR3 region has 12 residues. V was cut by 6 bases and J by 9 bases, with 12 bases left in between. The V gene's germline CDR1 is SGHVS and CDR2 FQNEAQ. Filled out from reference TRBV7-8 and TRBJ2-1, the complete variable domain reads GAGVSQSPRYKVAKRGQDVALRCDPISGHVSLFWYQQALGQGPEFLTYFQNEAQLDKSGLPSDRFFAERPEGSVSTLKIQRTQQEDSAVYLCASRHPRGEQFFGPGTRLTVL.

This clonotype was counted many times. V and J are TRBV7-7 and TRBJ2-3, with D maybe TRBD2 (7 bases). CDR1 is SSHAT and CDR2 is FNYEAQ in the germline V gene (reference sequence). V was trimmed by 6 bases and J by 2 bases, leaving 15 bases between them. The CDR3 spans 15 residues. The CDR3 protein is CASSKFGGPTDTQYF. As DNA, the CDR3 is TGTGCCAGCAGTAAATTCGGGGGGCCCACAGATACGCAGTATTTT.

This clonotype showed up many times. The chain recombines TRBV5-5 with TRBJ2-5; 7 positions agree with TRBD1. This CDR3 comprises 16 residues. J was trimmed by 4 bases and V by 1 base; bases with no gene match: 10. Germline assignment: CDR1 SGHKS and CDR2 YYEKEE (reference sequence). The CDR3 sequence: CASSLQNRQGRETQYF. The CDR3 DNA sequence: TGTGCCAGCAGCTTGCAAAACCGACAGGGTAGAGAGACCCAGTACTTC.

This clonotype was seen many times. The chain carries TRBV2 and TRBJ1-2; 10 nucleotides align to TRBD1. Germline lookup yields CDR1 SNHLY and CDR2 FYNNEI. CDR3 length equals 14 residues. Losses at the gene ends were 5 bases for V and 4 bases for J; bases not matched to a gene: 4. The CDR3 sequence is CASSPRDRGYGYTF. For the CDR3, the DNA is TGTGCCAGCAGTCCCCGGGACAGGGGCTATGGCTACACCTTC. Full variable domain (rest looked up from reference TRBV2 and TRBJ1-2): EPEVTQTPSHQVTQMGQEVILRCVPISNHLYFYWYRQILGQKVEFLVSFYNNEISEKSEIFDDQFSVERPDGSNFTLKIRSTKLEDSAMYFCASSPRDRGYGYTFGSGTRLTVV.

There are many counts of this clonotype. This sequence joins TRBV5-1 and TRBJ2-3; 12 nucleotides align to TRBD2. Germline CDR1 SGHRS, CDR2 YFSETQ. There are 16 residues in the CDR3. V was clipped by 3 bases and J by 4 bases; unmatched bases: 6. The CDR3 DNA is TGCGCCAGCAGCTCCGGACTAGCGGGGTTATCAGATACGCAGTATTTT. Its translation: CASSSGLAGLSDTQYF.

This clonotype was seen many times. This chain connects TRBV29-1 to TRBJ1-1; 7 nucleotides line up with TRBD1. The CDR3 length is 16 residues. Trimming took 0 bases from V and 3 from J; bases not matched to a gene: 10. CDR1 is SQVTM, CDR2 ANQGSEA, per germline. The chain's CDR3 is CSVEEGRGWGDTEAFF. The CDR3 DNA follows: TGCAGCGTTGAAGAGGGCAGGGGGTGGGGTGACACTGAAGCTTTCTTT.

Ten or more counts support this clonotype. V and J are TRBV5-1 and TRBJ2-2, with D unclear. The germline V gene has CDR1 SGHRS and CDR2 YFSETQ. Trimming cost V 4 bases and J 1 base, with 8 bases left between them. This CDR3 is 14 amino acids long. The CDR3 DNA is TGCGCCAGCAGCATTGAGTTGAACACCGGGGAGCTGTTTTTT. Its protein is CASSIELNTGELFF.

This clonotype was seen repeatedly, ten times or more. This chain links TRBV9 with TRBJ1-2; D might be TRBD1 (5 bases). This CDR3 comprises 17 residues. V lost 0 bases to trimming and J lost 1 base, with 16 bases between them. Germline V gene sequence: CDR1 SGDLS, CDR2 YYNGEE. CDR3 nucleotides: TGTGCCAGCAGCGTAGTAGGCAGTTCTCAGGGTAACTATGGCTACACCTTC. It yields the protein CASSVVGSSQGNYGYTF.

This clonotype was detected ten times or more. The gene calls are TRBV10-3 and TRBJ2-3; 8 bases are shared with TRBD2. Looked up from germline, CDR1 is ENHRY and CDR2 is SYGVKD. V dropped 8 bases and J dropped 4; count of bases not matched to a gene: 5. The CDR3 length is 13 residues. Written as DNA, the CDR3 is TGTGCCATCTCTAGCGGGTCCCCAGATACGCAGTATTTT. Translating it yields CAISSGSPDTQYF.

This clonotype was counted many times. The J gene is TRBJ1-2, the V gene TRBV5-6; no reliable D call. Between the trimmed V and J ends, which lost 0 bases and 2 bases, there was a span of 8 bases. In germline, CDR1 is SGHDT, CDR2 YYEEEE. This CDR3 region has 14 residues. CDR3 residues: CASSLVTLNYGYTF. CDR3 bases: TGTGCCAGCAGCTTGGTAACGTTAAACTATGGCTACACCTTC.

The table lists this clonotype with many counts. This sequence joins TRBV3-1 and TRBJ2-4; D may match TRBD1 or TRBD2 (6 bases each). CDR1 and CDR2 (germline): LGHDT, YNNKEL (reference sequence). The V and J ends lost 4 bases and 6 bases respectively, with 19 bases between them. CDR3 size: 16 residues. CDR3 DNA sequence: TGTGCCAGCAGCCCACCGGGGGCCTCAACTGGAAACATTCAGTACTTC. Its protein is CASSPPGASTGNIQYF.

This clonotype occurred many times. J is TRBJ2-1 and V is TRBV7-9, with D possibly matching TRBD1 (6 bases). The CDR3 length is 16 residues. Germline CDR1 and CDR2: SEHNR and FQNEAQ (reference sequence). Trimming took off 8 bases at V and 2 bases at J, with 19 bases between the two ends. The CDR3 DNA is TGTGCCAGCTTGGGGGCCACTGGGGTTCCCTACAATGAGCAGTTCTTC. Protein product: CASLGATGVPYNEQFF.

The chain links TRBV4-2 to TRBJ1-1; D unclear. The CDR3 runs to 13 residues. Germline CDR1 reads LGHNA; CDR2 reads YNFKEQ. The germline V and J ends were trimmed by 2 bases and 5 bases, with 9 bases remaining between them. CDR3 sequence reads: CASSQLARTEAFF. CDR3 sequence (DNA): TGTGCCAGCAGCCAACTCGCGCGGACTGAAGCTTTCTTT.

This clonotype was seen at least ten times. The J gene is TRBJ2-1, the V gene TRBV20-1, with TRBD1 matching over 8 bases. Germline loops: CDR1 DFQATT, CDR2 SNEGSKA (reference sequence). The CDR3 length is 13 residues. The V gene end was trimmed by 5 bases and the J gene end by 6 bases; junction bases not matched to a gene: 6. CDR3 loop: CSAPGTGVNEQFF. The CDR3 DNA is TGCAGTGCTCCCGGGACAGGCGTCAATGAGCAGTTCTTC.

This clonotype was observed many times. The gene calls are TRBV3-1 and TRBJ1-3; D gene uncertain. The CDR3 has 15 amino acids. Germline V gene lookup returns CDR1 LGHDT and CDR2 YNNKEL (reference sequence). Trimming stripped 0 bases from V and 0 bases from J, with 6 bases between. CDR3 coding DNA: TGTGCCAGCAGCCAAGATCCCCGCTCTGGAAACACCATATATTTT. Amino acids: CASSQDPRSGNTIYF.

In this sample, this clonotype turned up many times. The chain has TRBV7-3 and TRBJ2-3; TRBD2 matches 7 bases. The CDR3 spans 15 residues. The J segment lost 1 base and the V segment lost 1 base, leaving 2 bases of the junction unmatched. Germline CDR1 SGHTA, CDR2 FQGTGA. CDR3 region: CASSLSRGGTDTQYF. The CDR3 DNA sequence: TGTGCCAGCAGCTTAAGCCGGGGGGGCACAGATACGCAGTATTTT.

This clonotype appeared many times. The V and J genes are TRBV5-1 and TRBJ2-1; 12 nucleotides match TRBD2. CDR3 length: 16 residues. From germline, CDR1 is SGHRS and CDR2 YFSETQ. J was trimmed by 8 bases and V by 7 bases; bases with no gene match: 13. In DNA, the CDR3 is TGCGCCAGCTGTCGTCTTTCTAGCGGGGGGGCCGATGAGCAGTTCTTC. Amino acids: CASCRLSSGGADEQFF.

This clonotype was detected many times. This rearrangement joins TRBV5-1 to TRBJ2-4; unclear D gene. CDR3 length equals 15 residues. CDR1 is SGHRS and CDR2 is YFSETQ in the germline V gene. V lost 4 bases, J lost 0 bases, and 11 bases lay in between. As DNA, the CDR3 is TGCGCCAGCAGCCCCGCTGGGCGAGCCAAAAACATTCAGTACTTC. It is translated as CASSPAGRAKNIQYF.

This clonotype was observed at least ten times. The V call is TRBV4-1, the J call TRBJ1-2, with D maybe TRBD1 (5 bases). The germline gives CDR1 MGHRA, CDR2 YSYEKL. There are 14 residues in the CDR3. Trimming pared 4 bases from V and 1 base from J, leaving 10 bases between. The CDR3 nucleotides are TGCGCCAGCAGCCCCCGGCAGGGTAACTATGGCTACACCTTC. The encoded protein is CASSPRQGNYGYTF.

The V gene is TRBV28, the J gene TRBJ2-3; TRBD2 aligns across 7 bases. The CDR3 has 14 residues. CDR1 and CDR2 (germline): MDHEN, SYDVKM. The J segment lost 1 base and the V segment lost 10 bases, leaving 8 bases of the junction unmatched. The CDR3 loop reads CATARGVRTDTQYF. Written as DNA, the CDR3 is TGTGCCACCGCCCGGGGGGTCCGCACAGATACGCAGTATTTT.

This clonotype was recorded at least ten times. The rearrangement joins TRBV6-1 to TRBJ2-3, with 7 nucleotides matching TRBD1. V lost 2 bases to trimming and J lost 4 bases; unmatched junction nucleotides: 6. Germline assignment: CDR1 MNHNS and CDR2 SASEGT. CDR3 length: 15 amino acids. CDR3: CASSEQTGIPDTQYF. Here the CDR3 DNA reads TGTGCCAGCAGTGAACAGACAGGGATCCCAGATACGCAGTATTTT.

Many counts were recorded for this clonotype. The V and J genes are TRBV28 and TRBJ1-5, with 10 bases identical to TRBD1. The length of the CDR3 is 19 residues. V was pared by 2 bases and J by 0 bases, with 10 bases of the junction left unmatched. Looked up from germline, CDR1 is MDHEN and CDR2 is SYDVKM. The chain's CDR3 is CASSLLRQGAGYSNQPQHF. The DNA for the CDR3 is TGTGCCAGCAGTTTACTGCGACAGGGGGCAGGATATAGCAATCAGCCCCAGCATTTT.

In this sample, this clonotype turned up many times. This rearrangement joins TRBV12-3 or TRBV12-4 to TRBJ1-1, with 11 positions matching TRBD1. The length of the CDR3 is 16 residues. V lost 5 bases to trimming and J lost 3 bases; unmatched junction nucleotides: 8. The CDR3 coding sequence is TGTGCCAGCAGTCCGAGGACAGGGGGCCAGTACACTGAAGCTTTCTTT. Protein: CASSPRTGGQYTEAFF.

This clonotype was recorded once. V usage is TRBV28 and J usage is TRBJ1-2, with 8 positions matching TRBD1. The CDR3 has 18 amino acids. V lost 1 base, J lost 4 bases, and 14 bases stayed unmatched. Germline CDR1 is MDHEN and CDR2 is SYDVKM. This CDR3 reads CASSLSSRRDRRGYGYTF. CDR3 nucleotides: TGTGCCAGCAGTTTATCCTCGCGTAGGGACAGGAGGGGCTATGGCTACACCTTC.

This clonotype has at least ten counts. CDR3 sequence reads: CASSYARTGAWGNQPQHF. CDR3 nucleotides: TGTGCCAGCAGTTACGCCAGGACAGGGGCATGGGGCAATCAGCCCCAGCATTTT. The chain is built from TRBV6-2 or TRBV6-3 and TRBJ1-5, with 9 bases identical to TRBD1. J lost 2 bases, V lost 2 bases, and 10 bases had no gene match. The CDR3 has 18 amino acids. In germline, CDR1 is MNHEY, CDR2 SVGEGT.

This clonotype was observed many times. V and J are TRBV2 and TRBJ1-5; tentative D call: TRBD1 (6 bases). The germline gives CDR1 SNHLY, CDR2 FYNNEI. The V gene lost 9 bases and the J gene lost 1 base, with 10 bases spanning the gap. The CDR3 consists of 13 residues. The CDR3 loop is CASRQESNQPQHF. The CDR3 coding sequence is TGTGCCAGTAGACAGGAGAGCAATCAGCCCCAGCATTTT.